The clone carrying this T cell receptor beta chain was observed a handful of times. This beta chain is an off-target read within a library intended for alpha chains, so its frequency means little. Time point indicated: sample taken at primary tumor resection. The donors, roughly 70 patients with untreated early-stage non-small cell lung cancer, provided the samples. These data originate in a study of spatial heterogeneity in lung cancer. Study at large: The count of detected beta-chain sequences consistently exceeded that of alpha-chain sequences.

V was trimmed by 0 bases and J by 5 bases, leaving 7 bases between them. The germline gives CDR1 SGHAT, CDR2 FQNNGV. The CDR3 length is 13 residues. A unique molecular identifier was carried by every single TCR cDNA molecule. TCRdb reprocessed the 5' RACE reads with MiXCR, giving one entry per CDR3 protein. The sample includes more than 550 distinct CDR3 sequences, under 35% seen only once; the top ten take 25%. The TCR originated in a male donor with early-stage non-small cell lung cancer. The rearrangement joins TRBV11-2 to TRBJ1-2; a possible D gene is TRBD1 (6 bases). The material was normal lung tissue next to the tumor, obtained at surgery. CDR3: CASSLEGGYGYTF. For the CDR3, the DNA is TGTGCCAGCAGCTTAGAAGGGGGGTATGGCTACACCTTC.